A selection of T cell receptor beta chains follows, all from one sample in a study of technical replicates of blood from a few donors. Sequencing used immunoSEQ multiplex PCR; TCRdb keeps in-frame clones, though not all of them. Counted here are about 80,000 clones, 65% to 90% occurring once; the ten biggest clones make up approximately 4.6%. What was sequenced was PBMCs. The receptors come from a human donor in good health. Some clones in this sample may be carry-over from other donors' samples. Both conserved end residues are part of each CDR3. Fields, in order: D gene, V gene, clone size, J gene, CDR3 protein, CDR3 DNA. A D gene is named only where the DNA matches it firmly. Some rows have no size entry. The others give once, few or many, or a class for an expanded clone.

TRBD2	TRBV11-1	.	TRBJ2-3	CASSLAGLGINTDTQYF	TGTGCCAGCAGCTTAGCGGGACTAGGGATTAACACAGATACGCAGTATTTT
TRBD1	TRBV5-1	.	TRBJ2-5	CASSTGQGRETQYF	TGCGCCAGCAGCACTGGACAGGGGAGAGAGACCCAGTACTTC
TRBD2	TRBV9	few	TRBJ2-3	CASSPAARGGPDTQYF	TGTGCCAGCAGCCCGGCCGCGCGGGGGGGCCCGGATACGCAGTATTTT
.	TRBV5-6	once	TRBJ2-7	CASSFLGGSHEQYF	TGTGCCAGCAGCTTCCTTGGGGGCTCCCACGAGCAGTACTTC
.	TRBV4-1	.	TRBJ2-7	CASSQDDRSSAYEQYF	TGCGCCAGCAGCCAAGATGATCGGAGCAGCGCCTACGAGCAGTACTTC
.	TRBV30	.	TRBJ1-2	CASGTNYGYTF	TGTGCCTCAGGGACTAACTATGGCTACACCTTC
.	TRBV11-3	.	TRBJ2-7	CASSPEAGDNYEQYF	TGTGCCAGCAGCCCGGAGGCGGGGGACAACTACGAGCAGTACTTC
.	TRBV5-6	.	TRBJ2-5	CASSGSPQETQYF	TGTGCCAGCAGCGGGAGCCCTCAAGAGACCCAGTACTTC
TRBD1	TRBV9	.	TRBJ1-2	CASSVTGGSYGYTF	TGTGCCAGCAGCGTCACAGGGGGTAGCTATGGCTACACCTTC
TRBD1	TRBV15	.	TRBJ2-7	CATGQGSTYEQYF	TGTGCCACCGGACAGGGGTCCACTTACGAGCAGTACTTC
.	TRBV30	many	TRBJ1-1	CAWSDTLEAFF	TGTGCCTGGAGTGACACCCTTGAAGCTTTCTTT
.	TRBV7-2	.	TRBJ1-2	CASRADYGYTF	TGTGCCAGCAGAGCGGACTATGGCTACACCTTC
.	TRBV2	.	TRBJ1-5	CASSGSLTRGNQPQHF	TGTGCCAGCAGTGGTTCATTAACGAGGGGCAATCAGCCCCAGCATTTT
TRBD1	TRBV11-2	.	TRBJ2-3	CASSLQGVTDTQYF	TGTGCCAGCAGCCTACAGGGGGTCACAGATACGCAGTATTTT
TRBD1	TRBV12-5	once	TRBJ2-5	CASGLGQIQETQYF	TGTGCTAGTGGCCTGGGACAGATCCAAGAGACCCAGTACTTC
.	TRBV6-6	.	TRBJ1-3	CASSTGNTIYF	TGTGCCAGCAGCACAGGAAACACCATATATTTT
.	TRBV11-2	.	TRBJ2-3	CASSEGGFNTDTQYF	TGTGCCAGCTCAGAGGGGGGGTTTAACACAGATACGCAGTATTTT
TRBD2	TRBV5-4	.	TRBJ2-5	CAWAGGLQETQYF	TGTGCGTGGGCGGGGGGCCTCCAAGAGACCCAGTACTTC
.	TRBV27	few	TRBJ1-1	CASSLPGANTEAFF	TGTGCCAGCAGTTTACCAGGGGCCAACACTGAAGCTTTCTTT
.	TRBV7-9	.	TRBJ2-3	CASSLEGLTDTQYF	TGTGCCAGCAGCTTAGAAGGACTCACAGATACGCAGTATTTT
.	TRBV18	.	TRBJ2-3	CASSLGRSTDTQYF	TGTGCCAGCTCACTTGGCCGCAGCACAGATACGCAGTATTTT
.	TRBV2	.	TRBJ1-1	CASSQNTEAFF	TGTGCCAGCAGTCAAAACACTGAAGCTTTCTTT
.	TRBV7-9	few	TRBJ1-2	CASSPSRGSYGYTF	TGTGCCAGCAGCCCATCGAGGGGGAGCTATGGCTACACCTTC
TRBD1	TRBV11-2	.	TRBJ1-2	CASSLGTGRGYTF	TGTGCCAGCAGCTTAGGGACAGGGCGCGGCTACACCTTC
TRBD1	TRBV9	.	TRBJ1-1	CASSVSGTANTEAFF	TGTGCCAGCAGCGTATCCGGGACAGCGAACACTGAAGCTTTCTTT
TRBD2	TRBV30	.	TRBJ2-5	CASASGSRGVTQYF	TGTGCCTCCGCTAGCGGGAGCCGGGGTGTGACCCAGTACTTC
TRBD1	TRBV10-1	.	TRBJ2-6	CATWTGVISGANVLTF	TGCGCCACCTGGACAGGCGTCATCTCTGGGGCCAACGTCCTGACTTTC
.	TRBV7-2	.	TRBJ2-2	CASSLLPPDTGELFF	TGTGCCAGCAGCTTACTCCCCCCGGACACCGGGGAGCTGTTTTTT
TRBD2	TRBV11-3	.	TRBJ2-1	CASSSWNGTSGRAYNEQFF	TGTGCCAGCAGCTCATGGAACGGGACTAGCGGGAGGGCCTACAATGAGCAGTTCTTC
TRBD2	TRBV5-1	.	TRBJ2-1	CASSLLAGGWDEQFF	TGCGCCAGCAGCTTACTAGCGGGAGGTTGGGATGAGCAGTTCTTC
TRBD2	TRBV2	.	TRBJ2-5	CASSEGRGGETQYF	TGTGCCAGCAGTGAAGGGCGGGGGGGAGAGACCCAGTACTTC
TRBD2	TRBV7-2	.	TRBJ2-6	CASSRDYSGANVLTF	TGTGCCAGCAGCCGGGACTACTCTGGGGCCAACGTCCTGACTTTC
TRBD2	TRBV4-1	.	TRBJ2-7	CASSQSSGGASYEQYF	TGCGCCAGCAGCCAATCGTCCGGGGGGGCCTCCTACGAGCAGTACTTC
.	TRBV6-5	.	TRBJ1-1	CASSYSGETEAFF	TGTGCCAGCAGTTACTCCGGGGAAACTGAAGCTTTCTTT
TRBD1	TRBV7-9	.	TRBJ1-4	CASSDRGRTEVATNEKLFF	TGTGCCAGCAGCGACAGGGGGCGGACAGAAGTCGCAACTAATGAAAAACTGTTTTTT
.	TRBV5-1	.	TRBJ2-5	CASSLADYQETQYF	TGCGCCAGCAGCTTGGCGGACTACCAAGAGACCCAGTACTTC
.	TRBV15	.	TRBJ2-7	CATSRDTSYEQYF	TGTGCCACCAGCAGAGACACCTCCTACGAGCAGTACTTC
TRBD2	TRBV4-3	.	TRBJ2-2	CASSPTSGGKNTGELFF	TGCGCCAGCAGCCCGACTAGCGGGGGGAAGAACACCGGGGAGCTGTTTTTT
.	TRBV19	few	TRBJ1-6	CASSPGDNYNSPLHF	TGTGCCAGTAGTCCTGGGGACAATTATAATTCACCCCTCCACTTT
.	TRBV9	once	TRBJ2-2	CASSVVGSAGELFF	TGTGCCAGCAGCGTAGTAGGCAGCGCCGGGGAGCTGTTTTTT
.	TRBV23-1	.	TRBJ2-7	CASSPAVRPAEQYF	TGCGCCAGCAGTCCCGCCGTGCGGCCTGCGGAGCAGTACTTC
.	TRBV6-6	.	TRBJ1-2	CASSLSGAYGYTF	TGTGCCAGCAGTTTATCAGGGGCCTATGGCTACACCTTC
.	TRBV7-8	few	TRBJ2-1	CASSTRTVNEQFF	TGTGCCAGCAGCACCAGGACAGTCAATGAGCAGTTCTTC
TRBD1	TRBV19	.	TRBJ1-5	CASGGQGPSQPQHF	TGTGCCAGCGGAGGACAGGGCCCGTCGCAGCCCCAGCATTTT
TRBD2	TRBV7-2	.	TRBJ2-7	CASKTSGRANEQYF	TGTGCCAGCAAGACTAGCGGGAGGGCAAACGAGCAGTACTTC
.	TRBV9	.	TRBJ1-2	CASSVRGGDGYTF	TGTGCCAGCAGCGTCAGGGGTGGGGATGGCTACACCTTC
TRBD2	TRBV5-4	.	TRBJ2-7	CASSLGTSGRIVEQYF	TGTGCCAGCAGCTTGGGCACTAGCGGGAGAATCGTCGAGCAGTACTTC
.	TRBV9	few	TRBJ2-7	CASSGYRSYEQYF	TGTGCCAGCAGCGGTTACAGGTCCTACGAGCAGTACTTC
.	TRBV27	.	TRBJ2-2	CASREYRAGELFF	TGTGCCAGCAGAGAGTACCGGGCCGGGGAGCTGTTTTTT
TRBD2	TRBV5-1	.	TRBJ2-1	CASSSPASGRAYNEQFF	TGCGCCAGCAGCTCCCCGGCTAGCGGGAGGGCCTACAATGAGCAGTTCTTC
TRBD1	TRBV6-5	.	TRBJ2-7	CASSLGTATYEQYF	TGTGCCAGCAGTCTCGGGACAGCCACCTACGAGCAGTACTTC
TRBD2	TRBV4-3	.	TRBJ2-1	CASSQSSGSSYNEQFF	TGCGCCAGCAGCCAGTCTAGCGGGAGCTCCTACAATGAGCAGTTCTTC
TRBD1	TRBV7-6	.	TRBJ1-2	CASSSRDRRDGYTF	TGTGCCAGCAGCTCCCGGGACAGGAGGGATGGCTACACCTTC